The 16 T cell receptor beta chains listed next were all sequenced from one sample in a study of blood T cells in healthy people across ages. For the second PCR, which ran for about 7 to 11 cycles, a sample-barcoded 5' primer and a J-beta primer mix were used. Each CDR3 protein gets one entry after TCRdb re-called the 5' RACE reads with MiXCR. The repertoire holds about 560,000 distinct CDR3 sequences, with about 26% as singletons. The sample was also linked to a second study, of T cells of mothers and their children.

Sequenced input: blood. Source of these receptors: a boy aged 2-9 years in good health.

Only a few counts were recorded for this clonotype. The chain recombines TRBV7-3 with TRBJ2-5; D is unclear. There are 13 residues in the CDR3. V was trimmed by 2 bases and J by 4 bases, leaving 8 bases between them. From germline, CDR1 is SGHTA and CDR2 FQGTGA. CDR3 in amino acids: CASSLQVGETQYF. CDR3 nucleotide sequence: TGTGCCAGCAGCTTACAGGTTGGAGAGACCCAGTACTTC.

This rearrangement joins TRBV7-9 to TRBJ2-3; 7 bases are shared with TRBD1. Per the germline V gene, CDR1 is SEHNR and CDR2 is FQNEAQ (reference sequence). The CDR3 has 13 amino acids. V lost 10 bases to trimming and J lost 2 bases; unmatched junction nucleotides: 6. The CDR3: CATTGVTTDTQYF. CDR3 nucleotides: TGTGCCACCACAGGGGTCACCACAGATACGCAGTATTTT.

The genes are TRBV6-5 and TRBJ2-1; TRBD2 aligns across 11 bases. The length of the CDR3 is 17 residues. V trimming: 0 bases; J trimming: 6 bases; junction bases outside the gene matches: 7. Germline CDR1 and CDR2: MNHEY and SVGAGI. CDR3 nucleotides: TGTGCCAGCAGTTACTCTAGCGGGAGGGCCACGGGCAATGAGCAGTTCTTC. Its protein is CASSYSSGRATGNEQFF.

The chain has TRBV30 and TRBJ2-7; tentative D call: TRBD1 (5 bases). CDR3 length: 12 residues. Germline V gene lookup returns CDR1 GTSNPN and CDR2 SVGIG (reference sequence). V lost 0 bases and J lost 6, with 9 bases in between. In DNA form, the CDR3 reads TGTGCCTGGAGTGTCACAGGACGCGAGCAGTACTTC. Translation gives CAWSVTGREQYF.

CDR3 nucleotide sequence: TGTGCCAGCAGTCGCGAGCGGGGCTCCTACAATGAGCAGTTCTTC. Its translation is CASSRERGSYNEQFF. The chain joins TRBV28 to TRBJ2-1; TRBD2 agrees at 7 bases. The ends lost 5 bases at V and 0 bases at J; junction bases unmatched: 4. This CDR3 contains 15 residues. The germline V gene has CDR1 MDHEN and CDR2 SYDVKM.

The chain employs TRBV5-1 and TRBJ2-7; D gene uncertain. The CDR3 sequence is 16 residues long. The germline V gene has CDR1 SGHRS and CDR2 YFSETQ. V lost 1 base and J 0 bases, leaving 14 bases between the germline ends. CDR3 amino acids: CASSLYQLRSSYEQYF. In DNA form, the CDR3 reads TGCGCCAGCAGCTTGTACCAACTCCGCAGCTCCTACGAGCAGTACTTC.

CDR3 nucleotides: TGCAGCGTTGGAGGGGGCTCTGGGGCCAACGTCCTGACTTTC. This sequence encodes CSVGGGSGANVLTF. The genes are TRBV29-1 and TRBJ2-6; D is perhaps TRBD1 (6 bases). Looked up from germline, CDR1 is SQVTM and CDR2 is ANQGSEA. The V end lost 4 bases, the J end lost 0 bases, and 7 bases lay between the germline ends. CDR3 length: 14 amino acids.

There are a few counts of this clonotype. This sequence joins TRBV6-5 and TRBJ1-2, with unresolved D. CDR1 is MNHEY, CDR2 SVGAGI, per germline. The CDR3 is 14 residues long. V dropped 5 bases and J dropped 4 bases, with 14 bases sitting between them. Here the CDR3 DNA reads TGTGCCAGCAGTCCGTACCTTGAGGGCTATGGCTACACCTTC. This encodes CASSPYLEGYGYTF.

This clonotype was recorded a few times. V usage is TRBV29-1 and J usage is TRBJ2-4, with 7 bases fitting TRBD1. CDR1 and CDR2 from the germline V gene are SQVTM and ANQGSEA. CDR3 length equals 15 residues. V lost 0 bases to trimming and J lost 4 bases; unmatched junction nucleotides: 6. CDR3 bases: TGCAGCGTTGAAGATACTGGGACAGCAAAAAACATTCAGTACTTC. It yields the protein CSVEDTGTAKNIQYF.

This sequence joins TRBV7-2 and TRBJ1-4; possible D gene TRBD1, 6 bases. This CDR3 has 14 amino acids. The V gene's germline CDR1 is SGHTA and CDR2 FQGNSA. The V gene lost 4 bases and the J gene lost 8 bases, with 14 bases spanning the gap. DNA of the CDR3: TGTGCCAGCAGCTCCCCGGGGGCTATCGAAAAACTGTTTTTT. This encodes CASSSPGAIEKLFF.

Concerning this clonotype itself: The junction departs from germline at one end; a sequencing error may be responsible. The chain uses TRBV5-6 and TRBJ2-7; 7 positions match TRBD1. This CDR3 comprises 14 residues. Germline lookup yields CDR1 SGHDT and CDR2 YYEEEE. CDR3 DNA: TGTGCCAGCAGCTTGGGAGTAGGGGGCTACGAGCGGTACTTC. It translates to CASSLGVGGYERYF.

This clonotype appeared a few times. The chain uses TRBV4-3 and TRBJ2-4; 8 bases match TRBD1. With 0 bases clipped from V and 7 bases from J, the junction kept 5 bases outside the gene matches. Germline loops: CDR1 LGHNA, CDR2 YSLEER. The CDR3 is 15 residues long. In DNA form, the CDR3 reads TGCGCCAGCAGCCAAGATCGACAGGGGTTGAACATTCAGTACTTC. Its protein is CASSQDRQGLNIQYF.

The chain joins TRBV6-1 to TRBJ2-7; D is unclear. V lost 7 bases to trimming and J lost 0 bases, with 13 bases between them. Germline CDR1 reads MNHNS; CDR2 reads SASEGT. CDR3 length equals 14 residues. DNA of the CDR3: TGTGCCAGCACCTTAGAGGTCAGCTCCTACGAGCAGTACTTC. As protein: CASTLEVSSYEQYF.

V usage is TRBV10-3 and J usage is TRBJ1-6; D not resolved. Germline V gene data show CDR1 as ENHRY and CDR2 as SYGVKD. There are 14 residues in the CDR3. Between the trimmed V and J ends, which lost 10 bases and 5 bases, there was a span of 15 bases. CDR3 nucleotide sequence: TGTGCCAGCAGCCTTGGACTGGATAATTCACCCCTCCACTTT. Its translation is CASSLGLDNSPLHF.

The chain links TRBV27 to TRBJ2-1; 10 bases fit TRBD2. Unmatched junction bases numbered 13, after V lost 5 bases and J lost 9 bases. There are 16 residues in the CDR3. Germline V gives CDR1 MNHEY, CDR2 SMNVEV (reference sequence). This CDR3 is CASSPNQREGLGEQFF. The CDR3 DNA follows: TGTGCCAGCAGTCCAAATCAGCGGGAGGGCCTAGGTGAGCAGTTCTTC.

This rearrangement joins TRBV28 to TRBJ2-7; tentatively, D is TRBD1 (6 bases). V was clipped by 7 bases and J by 3 bases, with 13 bases between them. Germline CDR1 is MDHEN and CDR2 is SYDVKM. The CDR3 has 13 amino acids. CDR3 loop: CASKGTLVYEQYF. CDR3 nucleotide sequence: TGTGCCAGCAAGGGGACACTCGTCTACGAGCAGTACTTC. Combining the CDR3 with reference TRBV28 and TRBJ2-7 gives the whole variable domain DVKVTQSSRYLVKRTGEKVFLECVQDMDHENMFWYRQDPGLGLRLIYFSYDVKMKEKGDIPEGYSVSREKKERFSLILESASTNQTSMYLCASKGTLVYEQYFGPGTRLTVT.